The rows below give T cell receptor beta chains drawn from one sample of a study of blood T cell repertoires in COVID-19. Libraries were prepared by immunoSEQ multiplex PCR; TCRdb keeps only in-frame clonotypes and omits some of them. Of 350,000 to 400,000 clones listed, about 90% are singletons. Sample: peripheral blood. The receptors derive from a woman in her 30s with COVID-19, enrolled during active disease. The CDR3 runs from the conserved cysteine through the conserved F or W. The order of the fields is clone size, V gene, D gene, J gene, CDR3 protein, CDR3 DNA. A D gene is named only where the DNA matches it firmly. A clone size is listed for some rows: how often the clone was seen (once, few, many), or a class if it is expanded.

>NA|TRBV7-6|TRBD1|TRBJ2-1
CASSLGDRGRYNEQFF
TGTGCCAGCAGCTTAGGGGACAGGGGGCGATACAATGAGCAGTTCTTC
>NA|TRBV28|NA|TRBJ2-3
CASNSASTLHYF
TGTGCCAGTAACTCCGCTAGCACACTCCACTATTTT
>NA|TRBV29-1|TRBD1|TRBJ1-1
CSVAEGARTYTEAFF
TGCAGCGTTGCGGAGGGGGCTCGGACTTACACTGAAGCTTTCTTT
>NA|TRBV7-8|TRBD2|TRBJ2-3
CASSFGGSRADTQYF
TGTGCCAGCAGCTTCGGCGGGAGTAGGGCAGATACGCAGTATTTT
>once|TRBV7-2|TRBD2|TRBJ2-1
CASSLDGGGANEQFF
TGTGCCAGCAGCTTAGATGGCGGGGGGGCCAATGAGCAGTTCTTC
>NA|TRBV7-2|NA|TRBJ1-6
CASSLVSQGRDSPLHF
TGTGCCAGCAGCTTAGTCTCTCAGGGTAGGGATTCACCCCTCCACTTT
>NA|TRBV5-6|NA|TRBJ1-5
CASSFSGSSNQPQHF
TGTGCCAGCAGCTTTTCCGGGAGTAGCAATCAGCCCCAGCATTTT
>NA|TRBV5-4|NA|TRBJ1-2
CASSSLRGDYGYTF
TGTGCCAGCAGCTCCCTACGGGGGGATTATGGCTACACCTTC
>once|TRBV7-9|NA|TRBJ2-3
CASSDSSSTDTQYF
TGTGCCAGCAGTGACTCCTCTAGCACAGATACGCAGTATTTT
>many|TRBV3-1/TRBV3-2|TRBD2|TRBJ2-3
CASSQIAGSPDTQYF
TGTGCCAGCAGCCAAATAGCGGGATCCCCAGATACGCAGTATTTT
>NA|TRBV7-8|TRBD2|TRBJ2-6
CASSLGLAGAAGANVLTF
TGTGCCAGCAGCTTAGGGCTAGCGGGAGCGGCTGGGGCCAACGTCCTGACTTTC
>NA|TRBV11-3|NA|TRBJ2-5
CASSSRVETQYF
TGTGCCAGCAGCTCTCGGGTGGAGACCCAGTACTTC
>NA|TRBV19|NA|TRBJ1-2
CASSIAGGFVGYTF
TGTGCCAGTAGTATAGCGGGAGGGTTCGTCGGCTACACCTTC
>NA|TRBV2|TRBD1|TRBJ2-1
CASMRTGVNEQFF
TGTGCCAGCATGAGGACAGGCGTTAATGAGCAGTTCTTC
>NA|TRBV5-8|TRBD1|TRBJ2-7
CASSFGTGGYF
TGTGCCAGCAGCTTTGGGACAGGGGGGTACTTC
>NA|TRBV9|NA|TRBJ2-1
CASSGVNEQFF
TGTGCCAGCAGCGGAGTCAATGAGCAGTTCTTC
>few|TRBV27|TRBD2|TRBJ2-1
CASSFQGGLAQYEQFF
TGTGCCAGCAGTTTCCAAGGAGGACTAGCCCAGTATGAGCAGTTCTTC
>NA|TRBV28|TRBD1|TRBJ1-5
CASSRRGFTRQPQHF
TGTGCCAGCAGCCGCAGGGGGTTTACTCGTCAGCCCCAGCATTTT
>NA|TRBV9|TRBD2|TRBJ2-5
CASSPSVRGVLETQYF
TGTGCCAGCAGCCCCAGCGTGCGGGGGGTGTTAGAGACCCAGTACTTC
>NA|TRBV5-1|NA|TRBJ1-1
CASSYQAAVGEAFF
TGCGCCAGCAGCTATCAGGCCGCCGTCGGTGAAGCTTTCTTT
>NA|TRBV5-8|NA|TRBJ1-4
CASSLSRSFTEKLFF
TGTGCCAGCAGCTTGTCACGGTCTTTTACTGAAAAACTGTTTTTT
>NA|TRBV11-3|NA|TRBJ1-4
CASSRRWTAGEKLFF
TGTGCCAGCAGCCGACGTTGGACAGCGGGAGAAAAACTGTTTTTT
>NA|TRBV6-6|NA|TRBJ2-7
CASSYSLSQAYEQYF
TGTGCCAGCAGTTACTCGTTGTCCCAGGCCTACGAGCAGTACTTC
>NA|TRBV4-1|TRBD2|TRBJ2-1
CASSQARASGRFEEQFF
TGCGCCAGCAGCCAAGCCCGGGCTAGCGGGAGGTTCGAAGAGCAGTTCTTC
>NA|TRBV19|NA|TRBJ2-2
CASSVGVADTGELFF
TGTGCCAGTAGTGTAGGGGTTGCGGACACCGGGGAGCTGTTTTTT
>NA|TRBV2|TRBD2|TRBJ2-2
CASRGLAPTGELFF
TGTGCCAGCAGGGGACTAGCTCCAACCGGGGAGCTGTTTTTT
>NA|TRBV3-1/TRBV3-2|TRBD1|TRBJ2-1
CASSQGTGFEQFF
TGTGCCAGCAGCCAGGGGACAGGGTTTGAGCAGTTCTTC
>NA|TRBV15|NA|TRBJ2-1
CATSRGERERSYNEQFF
TGTGCCACCAGCAGAGGTGAACGGGAGCGCTCCTACAATGAGCAGTTCTTC
>NA|TRBV10-1|NA|TRBJ2-1
CASSLVDAGPYNEQFF
TGCGCCAGCAGCCTGGTGGACGCGGGCCCCTACAATGAGCAGTTCTTC
>NA|TRBV7-9|NA|TRBJ2-5
CASSSTGASGAETQYF
TGTGCCAGCAGCTCCACGGGGGCTAGCGGAGCGGAGACCCAGTACTTC
>NA|TRBV7-9|TRBD2|TRBJ2-7
CASSLSGGPGEQYF
TGTGCCAGCAGCTTATCGGGGGGGCCGGGAGAGCAGTACTTC
>NA|TRBV6-2/TRBV6-3|NA|TRBJ2-6
CASSYRSFATDFSGANVLTF
TGTGCCAGCAGTTACCGATCGTTTGCGACAGACTTCTCTGGGGCCAACGTCCTGACTTTC
>NA|TRBV27|TRBD2|TRBJ2-2
CASSLFAGVPGELFF
TGTGCCAGCAGTTTATTTGCGGGGGTACCCGGGGAGCTGTTTTTT
>NA|TRBV19|TRBD1|TRBJ1-1
CASSIRGMNTEAFF
TGTGCCAGTAGTATCAGGGGGATGAACACTGAAGCTTTCTTT
>NA|TRBV10-1|TRBD1|TRBJ1-2
CASNVTRDRGILNYGYTF
TGCGCCAGCAATGTCACCCGGGACAGGGGGATCCTTAACTATGGCTACACCTTC
>few|TRBV5-1|TRBD2|TRBJ2-1
CASSLVAGSASEQFF
TGCGCCAGCAGCTTGGTAGCGGGGTCGGCCAGTGAGCAGTTCTTC
>few|TRBV13|TRBD1|TRBJ1-1
CASTDRGMNTEAFF
TGTGCCAGCACCGACAGGGGTATGAACACTGAAGCTTTCTTT
>NA|TRBV18|TRBD1|TRBJ1-2
CASSPGTVGGYTF
TGTGCCAGCTCACCAGGGACAGTCGGTGGCTACACCTTC
>NA|TRBV7-6|NA|TRBJ2-6
CASSLGRAGANVLTF
TGTGCCAGCAGCTTAGGGAGGGCTGGGGCCAACGTCCTGACTTTC
>NA|TRBV11-2|TRBD1|TRBJ2-2
CASSSLQGATGELFF
TGTGCCAGCAGCTCACTACAGGGGGCCACCGGGGAGCTGTTTTTT
>few|TRBV19|TRBD1|TRBJ1-1
CASSTWDSGAEAFF
TGTGCCAGTAGTACCTGGGACAGTGGCGCTGAAGCTTTCTTT
>NA|TRBV11-3|TRBD1|TRBJ2-2
CASSLSWDRFITGELFF
TGTGCCAGCAGCTTATCCTGGGACAGGTTCATCACCGGGGAGCTGTTTTTT
>once|TRBV19|TRBD2|TRBJ2-5
CASSPGTSPRTETQYF
TGTGCCAGTAGTCCCGGGACTAGCCCCCGTACAGAGACCCAGTACTTC
>NA|TRBV2|TRBD2|TRBJ2-5
CARGGLGETQYF
TGTGCCAGGGGGGGACTAGGGGAGACCCAGTACTTC
>NA|TRBV11-2|TRBD1|TRBJ1-1
CASSSQDRGRRTEAFF
TGTGCCAGCAGCTCCCAGGACAGGGGGCGCCGGACTGAAGCTTTCTTT
>once|TRBV2|NA|TRBJ2-5
CASRVGGLAETQYF
TGTGCCAGCAGGGTCGGAGGGTTAGCAGAGACCCAGTACTTC
>NA|TRBV9|TRBD2|TRBJ2-3
CASSVGASGRFGTDTQYF
TGTGCCAGCAGCGTAGGAGCTAGCGGGAGATTCGGCACAGATACGCAGTATTTT
>once|TRBV10-3|NA|TRBJ2-6
CAISDGAVSGANVLTF
TGTGCCATCAGTGATGGGGCGGTCTCGGGGGCCAACGTCCTGACTTTC
>once|TRBV5-8|TRBD1|TRBJ1-2
CASSLEYTGGYYGYTF
TGTGCCAGCAGCTTGGAGTATACAGGGGGCTACTATGGCTACACCTTC
>NA|TRBV11-2|NA|TRBJ2-3
CASSLDQYTDTQYF
TGTGCCAGCAGCTTAGATCAGTATACAGATACGCAGTATTTT
>NA|TRBV2|TRBD2|TRBJ2-1
CASNAMGLADNEQFF
TGTGCCAGCAATGCGATGGGACTAGCGGACAATGAGCAGTTCTTC
>NA|TRBV7-9|TRBD2|TRBJ2-7
CASSNWGGGSSYEQYF
TGTGCCAGCAGCAATTGGGGCGGGGGGTCCTCCTACGAGCAGTACTTC
>NA|TRBV11-2|NA|TRBJ2-1
CASSLDLMMVSGFGEQFF
TGTGCCAGCAGCTTAGATCTTATGATGGTTTCCGGGTTCGGTGAGCAGTTCTTC
>NA|TRBV12-3/TRBV12-4|TRBD1|TRBJ2-2
CASRTGPRELFF
TGTGCCAGCAGGACAGGGCCCCGGGAGCTGTTTTTT
>NA|TRBV5-7|TRBD1|TRBJ2-1
CASSLKPGQGAGGQFF
TGTGCCAGCAGCTTGAAACCGGGACAGGGGGCAGGAGGGCAGTTCTTC
>once|TRBV28|TRBD2|TRBJ2-1
CASRPSTSGNNEQFF
TGTGCCAGCAGACCGTCGACTAGCGGTAACAATGAGCAGTTCTTC
>NA|TRBV3-1/TRBV3-2|NA|TRBJ2-7
CASSQESGGARFSYEQYF
TGTGCCAGCAGCCAAGAATCGGGCGGGGCCCGTTTCTCCTACGAGCAGTACTTC
>NA|TRBV28|TRBD1|TRBJ1-2
CASSPGDRGSHGYTF
TGTGCCAGCAGTCCGGGGGACAGGGGATCTCATGGCTACACCTTC
>few|TRBV27|TRBD1|TRBJ2-7
CASRNRGFEQYF
TGTGCCAGCAGAAACAGGGGTTTTGAGCAGTACTTC